This is a list of T cell receptor beta chains from one sample in a study of blood T cell repertoires in COVID-19. Here immunoSEQ multiplex PCR was the method, and the copy in TCRdb shows in-frame clones only, minus some. The sample includes about 220,000 clones, about 80% of them seen just once. Sequencing used peripheral blood. The receptors here all came from a woman in her twenties or thirties who had recovered from COVID-19. Each CDR3 is given with its conserved first and last residue. The D gene is left open where the match is weak.

TRBD1	TRBV5-1	TRBJ2-3	CASSAGQGSTDTQYF
NA	TRBV9	TRBJ2-5	CASSVGPSGSGTQYF
TRBD2	TRBV9	TRBJ2-1	CASSVGEGGSNEQFF
TRBD2	TRBV5-1	TRBJ2-5	CASSLGGLAGGGEETQYF
TRBD1	TRBV28	TRBJ2-5	CASRTGGPTQYF
NA	TRBV6-5	TRBJ2-7	CASSPLDDLSREQYF
TRBD2	TRBV2	TRBJ2-1	CASSGAGAVEQFF
TRBD1	TRBV9	TRBJ2-2	CASSEQGQESTGELFF
NA	TRBV27	TRBJ1-1	CASSLTGGRTFF
NA	TRBV28	TRBJ1-4	CASSRRRATNEKLFF
NA	TRBV30	TRBJ1-1	CAWRPGGNTEAFF
NA	TRBV3-1/TRBV3-2	TRBJ2-3	CASSQSRDTQYF
NA	TRBV28	TRBJ2-7	CASSRQASYEQYF
TRBD2	TRBV7-9	TRBJ2-7	CASSLGTSGSSYEQYF
NA	TRBV19	TRBJ1-1	CASSYGQTEAFF
NA	TRBV13	TRBJ2-1	CASSSGSSYNEQFF
NA	TRBV9	TRBJ2-7	CASSAGGMPFYEQYF
NA	TRBV5-5	TRBJ2-1	CASSSTGGSYNEQFF
TRBD1	TRBV24-1	TRBJ1-2	CATSDPGTGGSYTF
NA	TRBV15	TRBJ1-2	CATSREAANYGYTF
TRBD2	TRBV9	TRBJ2-7	CASSATGTRSGEQYF
NA	TRBV5-5	TRBJ2-7	CASSLMSSDGYEQYF
TRBD1	TRBV28	TRBJ1-2	CASSFTGATNYGYTF
NA	TRBV28	TRBJ1-5	CASTSSPRVFNQPQHF
TRBD1	TRBV27	TRBJ1-1	CASSTRQGGERTEAFF
NA	TRBV28	TRBJ2-6	CASSARLRISSGANVLTF
NA	TRBV5-6	TRBJ2-5	CASSLERVAAQETQYF
NA	TRBV11-2	TRBJ2-1	CASSLGGSSYNEQFF
TRBD1	TRBV30	TRBJ2-1	CAWSGQGLYNEQFF
NA	TRBV7-3	TRBJ1-3	CASSLTAGGGNTIYF
TRBD1	TRBV6-1	TRBJ1-6	CASSEGTGWKSSYNSPLHF
NA	TRBV6-1	TRBJ1-2	CASSEGIVSGGYTF
TRBD1	TRBV29-1	TRBJ2-2	CSVTRTGINTGELFF
TRBD2	TRBV9	TRBJ2-7	CASSVAGGPYEQYF
NA	TRBV7-9	TRBJ2-1	CASSLLVGEQFF
TRBD2	TRBV4-1	TRBJ2-1	CASSRHQGTSGYNEQFF
NA	TRBV21-1	TRBJ1-2	CASSKSGQGGYTF
TRBD2	TRBV5-5	TRBJ2-7	CASSPNSGRAGEQYF
NA	TRBV6-5	TRBJ1-5	CASSQTGWGNQPQHF
TRBD1	TRBV7-9	TRBJ2-1	CASSPGTGLRSYNEQFF
TRBD1	TRBV18	TRBJ2-7	CASSPRQGDLPEQYF
NA	TRBV3-1/TRBV3-2	TRBJ2-7	CASSQGPVNSYEQYF
NA	TRBV7-3	TRBJ2-1	CASSRSAYNEQFF
TRBD1	TRBV19	TRBJ2-7	CASSVDRDDEQYF
NA	TRBV30	TRBJ2-5	CAWSVDGRGGETQYF
NA	TRBV25-1	TRBJ2-7	CASSVGADSYEQYF